The 20 T cell receptor beta chains below all came from one sample that was sequenced in a study of CD8 T cells in ankylosing spondylitis. Whole-study findings and limits: Ankylosing spondylitis blood seemed to carry a telltale TCR beta motif made of under ten highly homologous variants.

MiXCR, applied by TCRdb to the 5' RACE reads, yields one record per CDR3 protein. The repertoire holds approximately 540,000 distinct CDR3 sequences, 12% seen once, with approximately 6.2% in the top ten. Their antigen targets remain unknown. The source material was blood, either unsorted or a sorted T cell fraction (not recorded which). Receptors were obtained from a male donor with ankylosing spondylitis.

The CDR3, as DNA: TGTGCCAGCATTAGACAGACCTACGAGCAGTACTTC. Protein: CASIRQTYEQYF. The chain joins TRBV2 to TRBJ2-7, with a weak D call TRBD1 (5 bases). Germline CDR1 and CDR2: SNHLY and FYNNEI. This CDR3 region has 12 residues. Trimming shortened V by 7 bases and J by 2 bases, and 9 bases separated the two germline ends.

The rearrangement links TRBV4-1 to TRBJ2-1, with TRBD1 identical over 11 bases. This CDR3 is built from 16 residues. Trimming took 3 bases from V and 3 from J; bases not matched to a gene: 4. The germline CDR1 and CDR2 sequences are MGHRA and YSYEKL. The CDR3 spells CASSHLGTGGYNEQFF. The CDR3 coding sequence is TGCGCCAGCAGCCACCTTGGGACAGGGGGCTACAATGAGCAGTTCTTC.

This chain links TRBV7-9 with TRBJ2-7; 12 positions agree with TRBD2. Germline loops: CDR1 SEHNR, CDR2 FQNEAQ (reference sequence). This CDR3 has 16 amino acids. J gave up 6 bases and V 5 bases, and 11 bases lay outside the gene matches. The CDR3 sequence: CASSRRASGRAVEQYF. As DNA, the CDR3 is TGTGCCAGCAGCCGAAGGGCTAGCGGGAGGGCAGTCGAGCAGTACTTC.

This clonotype appeared a few times. V and J are TRBV4-1 and TRBJ1-6, with no clear D. The V end lost 0 bases, the J end lost 10 bases, and 13 bases lay between the germline ends. CDR3 length: 15 amino acids. Germline CDR1 reads MGHRA; CDR2 reads YSYEKL. This CDR3 is CASSQEAVHASPLHF. The CDR3 DNA reads as TGCGCCAGCAGCCAAGAGGCTGTACACGCGTCACCCCTCCACTTT.

This clonotype was seen many times. The CDR3: CASSEDHNSGNTIYF. CDR3 nucleotide sequence: TGCGCCAGCAGCGAAGACCATAACTCTGGAAACACCATATATTTT. The chain links TRBV5-1 to TRBJ1-3; D is unclear. Trimming took 4 bases from V and 0 from J, leaving 11 bases between them. CDR3 length: 15 amino acids. Germline loops: CDR1 SGHRS, CDR2 YFSETQ.

This clonotype was seen a few times. V and J are TRBV12-3 or TRBV12-4 and TRBJ2-1, with D tentatively TRBD1 (5 bases). This CDR3 comprises 14 residues. Trimming cost V 6 bases and J 12 bases, with 21 bases left between them. CDR3 nucleotide sequence: TGTGCCAGCAGCTACGGCAGGGAAAGGGTTGGGCAGTTCTTC. It codes for CASSYGRERVGQFF.

This clonotype has just a few counts. The chain uses TRBV6-1 and TRBJ1-1; D unresolved. Trimming took off 7 bases at V and 4 bases at J, with 13 bases between the two ends. Germline values: CDR1 MNHNS, CDR2 SASEGT. The CDR3 spans 13 residues. Written as DNA, the CDR3 is TGTGCCAGCAACCCTCCTTTGAGCACTGAAGCTTTCTTT. Amino acid sequence: CASNPPLSTEAFF.

This clonotype turned up a few times. The V gene is TRBV12-3 or TRBV12-4, the J gene TRBJ2-1; D remains ambiguous. The CDR3 spans 14 residues. Between the trimmed V and J ends, which lost 3 bases and 4 bases, there was a span of 10 bases. The CDR3 spells CASSFRQDYNEQFF. CDR3 bases: TGTGCCAGCAGTTTCCGGCAGGATTACAATGAGCAGTTCTTC.

This chain's CDR3 is CSVTLVYEQYF. The CDR3 DNA reads TGCAGCGTTACCCTAGTCTACGAGCAGTACTTC. The chain combines TRBV29-1 with TRBJ2-7; D is ambiguous. The CDR3 is made up of 11 amino acids. Trimming left V 5 bases short and J 3 bases short, with 8 bases between. Looked up from germline, CDR1 is SQVTM and CDR2 is ANQGSEA.

The genes are TRBV7-2 and TRBJ1-5; TRBD1 is a possible D gene (6 bases). Germline values: CDR1 SGHTA, CDR2 FQGNSA. The CDR3 is 14 amino acids. The ends were cut back, 6 bases at V and 7 bases at J, with 16 bases in the middle. For the CDR3, the DNA is TGTGCCAGCAGTAGTAATTCAGGGGAACAGCCCCAGCATTTT. This encodes CASSSNSGEQPQHF.

V and J are TRBV28 and TRBJ2-7; 7 bases line up with TRBD1. The CDR3 totals 14 residues. The germline V gene has CDR1 MDHEN and CDR2 SYDVKM. Trimming cost V 5 bases and J 0 bases; bases outside gene matches: 4. The CDR3 sequence: CASSTRTGSYEQYF. The CDR3 DNA reads TGTGCCAGCAGTACGAGGACAGGCTCCTACGAGCAGTACTTC.

The sample holds a few counts of this clonotype. V gene TRBV20-1 combines with J gene TRBJ1-1, with a possible D match to TRBD1 (5 bases). Germline V gene data show CDR1 as DFQATT and CDR2 as SNEGSKA (reference sequence). CDR3 length: 13 amino acids. V gave up 1 base and J gave up 6 bases, with 12 bases separating them. CDR3 residues: CSARGRPGSEAFF. CDR3 DNA: TGCAGTGCTAGAGGTAGACCAGGGTCTGAAGCTTTCTTT.

This clonotype came up many times. CDR3 DNA sequence: TGTGCCAGCAGAACCGGGACAAACACCGGGGAGCTGTTTTTT. Protein: CASRTGTNTGELFF. The chain employs TRBV2 and TRBJ2-2; TRBD1 might be the D (6 bases). The CDR3 runs 14 residues. Germline V gene lookup returns CDR1 SNHLY and CDR2 FYNNEI. The V gene lost 6 bases and the J gene lost 2 bases, with 10 bases spanning the gap.

DNA for the CDR3: TGTGCCAGCAGCTTGGGAGGAGCGGCCGGGGAGCTGTTTTTT. Protein sequence: CASSLGGAAGELFF. The chain is built from TRBV5-5 and TRBJ2-2, with D maybe TRBD2 (5 bases). V was trimmed by 0 bases and J by 6 bases, leaving 9 bases between them. Germline CDR1 reads SGHKS; CDR2 reads YYEKEE (reference sequence). The CDR3 runs 14 residues.

This rearrangement joins TRBV2 to TRBJ2-7; the D is unclear. V was pared by 4 bases and J by 5 bases, with 9 bases between. Germline CDR1 reads SNHLY; CDR2 reads FYNNEI. The CDR3 runs to 12 residues. The CDR3 protein is CASSVVVHEQYV. Written as DNA, the CDR3 is TGTGCCAGCAGTGTAGTTGTTCACGAGCAGTACGTC.

The V and J genes are TRBV12-3 or TRBV12-4 and TRBJ2-4, with 11 positions matching TRBD2. CDR3 length: 15 amino acids. The junction had 7 bases not matched to a gene; V was cut back by 7 bases and J by 5 bases. The CDR3 sequence: CASTTLAGDQNIQYF. The CDR3 DNA reads as TGTGCCAGCACCACACTAGCGGGAGATCAAAACATTCAGTACTTC.

In this sample, this clonotype turned up many times. The chain is built from TRBV5-6 and TRBJ1-1; D is unresolved. The CDR3 length is 16 residues. Germline V CDR1 and CDR2: SGHDT, YYEEEE. V dropped 0 bases and J dropped 0 bases, with 12 bases sitting between them. CDR3 sequence: CASSLDSQIMNTEAFF. CDR3 nucleotide sequence: TGTGCCAGCAGCTTGGACAGCCAAATAATGAACACTGAAGCTTTCTTT.

This clonotype was seen more than once but under ten times. The chain uses TRBV27 and TRBJ1-5; no definite D call. Trimming took off 3 bases at V and 4 bases at J, with 4 bases between the two ends. The CDR3 covers 12 residues. Germline V CDR1 and CDR2: MNHEY, SMNVEV (reference sequence). The CDR3 bases are TGTGCCAGCAGTTTCTGGAATCAGCCCCAGCATTTT. It codes for CASSFWNQPQHF.

This clonotype was recorded a few times. This rearrangement joins TRBV20-1 to TRBJ2-5; tentatively, D is TRBD1 (6 bases). Trimming left V 1 base short and J 2 bases short, with 8 bases between. The CDR3 extends over 13 amino acids. Germline V lookup: CDR1 DFQATT, CDR2 SNEGSKA (reference sequence). CDR3 in DNA: TGCAGTGCTAGAGGACAGGCTCAAGAGACCCAGTACTTC. This sequence encodes CSARGQAQETQYF.

At least ten counts were recorded for this clonotype. J is TRBJ2-4 and V is TRBV12-3 or TRBV12-4; 8 nucleotides agree with TRBD2. The CDR3 has 14 residues. Trimming removed 3 bases from V and 9 bases from J; junction bases left unmatched: 7. This CDR3 is CASSFQGLAGIQYF. In nucleotides, the CDR3 is TGTGCCAGCAGTTTCCAGGGGCTAGCGGGCATTCAGTACTTC.